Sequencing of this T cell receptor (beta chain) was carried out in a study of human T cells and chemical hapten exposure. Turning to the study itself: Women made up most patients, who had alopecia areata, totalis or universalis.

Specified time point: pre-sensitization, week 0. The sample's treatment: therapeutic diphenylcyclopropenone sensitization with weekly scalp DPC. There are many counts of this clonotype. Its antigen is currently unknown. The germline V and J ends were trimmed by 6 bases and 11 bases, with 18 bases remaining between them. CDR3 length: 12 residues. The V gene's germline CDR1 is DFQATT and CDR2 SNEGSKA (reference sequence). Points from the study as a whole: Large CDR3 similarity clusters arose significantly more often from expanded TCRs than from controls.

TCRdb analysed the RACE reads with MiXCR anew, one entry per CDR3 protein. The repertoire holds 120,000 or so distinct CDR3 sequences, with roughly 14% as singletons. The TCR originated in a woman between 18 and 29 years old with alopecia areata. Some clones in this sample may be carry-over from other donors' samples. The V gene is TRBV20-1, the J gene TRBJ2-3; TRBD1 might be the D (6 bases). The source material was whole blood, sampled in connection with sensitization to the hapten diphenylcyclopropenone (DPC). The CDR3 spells CSAQTGPARQYF. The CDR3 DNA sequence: TGCAGTGCCCAAACAGGGCCCGCTAGGCAGTATTTT.